This T cell receptor (beta chain) was sequenced for a study of cytomegalovirus exposure and HLA in healthy donors. Study at large: Out of roughly 200 million T cells, an earlier analysis found fewer than 140 million unique TCR beta sequences in total. Study-wide results and caveats: According to the study, roughly 180 TCR beta chains were cytomegalovirus-associated.

PCR amplification relied on 60 Vbeta primers (plus 13 Jbeta primers). Sequenced by immunoSEQ multiplex PCR; TCRdb stores in-frame clones only, minus some. The table records about 180,000 clones, more than 70% of them present only once. This CDR3 is 13 amino acids long. CDR1 and CDR2 (germline): SGHNT, YYREEE (reference sequence). V shed 4 bases and J shed 5 bases, with 11 bases lying between them. About this clone itself: The antigen is unknown.

Sequences were obtained from PBMCs. This receptor was identified in a girl aged 10 to 17 in good health and CMV-seropositive. This rearrangement joins TRBV5-4 to TRBJ2-3, with D possibly TRBD2 on 6 matching bases. This CDR3 reads CASSRESGDTQYF. For the CDR3, the DNA is TGTGCCAGCAGCCGGGAGTCAGGAGATACGCAGTATTTT.